This T cell receptor beta chain was captured in a study of T cell responses to AZD1222 COVID-19 vaccine. Study background: Pooled samples include second doses given at about 4 or 12 weeks.

The study's findings and limits: The donor cohort was predominantly white British with a female majority, and clonal diversity may have been underestimated. Spike-specific TCR breadth and depth both grew after two AZD1222 doses.

Of note for this clone: Its antigen is currently unknown.

The data were produced by immunoSEQ multiplex PCR, yet TCRdb's version contains in-frame clones alone and is incomplete. The data hold approximately 110,000 clones, with approximately 88% observed a single time. V lost 0 bases and J lost 6; bases outside the gene matches: 9. The CDR3 loop spans 16 amino acids. Germline values: CDR1 LGHDT, CDR2 YNNKEL (reference sequence). The sequence was obtained from an adult in good health. The chain combines TRBV3-1 (or the pseudogene TRBV3-2) with TRBJ1-2; 8 nucleotides match TRBD1. This sample comprised peripheral blood, obtained on day 0 of AZD1222 vaccination. This CDR3 is CASSQDSRQGANGYTF. In nucleotides, the CDR3 is TGTGCCAGCAGCCAAGATAGTCGGCAGGGGGCGAATGGCTACACCTTC.